This T cell receptor (beta chain) is drawn from a study of long-term antiretroviral therapy in people with HIV. Regarding the study as a whole: Dominant in the repertoire at all time points were clones expanded before ART. Relative to transplant donor controls, diversity remained lower despite increasing after ART. Nothing was known about ART adherence, viral resistance or changes in therapy.

Germline V gene lookup returns CDR1 SEHNR and CDR2 FQNEAQ (reference sequence). The CDR3 runs to 13 residues. V was trimmed by 8 bases and J by 4 bases, leaving 15 bases between them. In its sample, this clone was seen a few times. Its antigen is still unknown. Before they underwent DNA extraction, samples held roughly 0.95-11 million cryopreserved PBMC. This was the immunoSEQ v3.0 assay at survey level. The method was immunoSEQ multiplex PCR; TCRdb's version includes in-frame clones alone and lacks a portion of them. Found here are over 30,000 clones, about four fifths of them singletons; the top ten hold roughly 3.1%.

The source of this sequence is a man aged 18 to 30 with HIV. Sequenced here: unsorted PBMCs, sampled 1.9 years after starting antiretroviral therapy. This chain joins TRBV7-9 and TRBJ2-7; D possibly corresponds to TRBD1 (6 bases). The CDR3 loop is CASLRGEGYEQYF. In DNA, the CDR3 is TGTGCCAGCCTCAGGGGTGAGGGGTACGAGCAGTACTTC. Together with reference TRBV7-9 and TRBJ2-7, the CDR3 gives the full variable domain: DTGVSQNPRHKITKRGQNVTFRCDPISEHNRLYWYRQTLGQGPEFLTYFQNEAQLEKSRLLSDRFSAERPKGSFSTLEIQRTEQGDSAMYLCASLRGEGYEQYFGPGTRLTVT.